What follows is one T cell receptor beta chain and its context. Its antigen is as yet unknown. Tumor samples were taken before definitive surgery or chemotherapy. The entry originates in a study of high-grade serous ovarian cancer treatment subgroups. Study observations and caveats: TCR clonal relatedness correlated positively with neoantigen level.

The protocol was immunoSEQ multiplex PCR, while the TCRdb copy is restricted to in-frame clones and leaves out a portion. The top ten clones hold approximately 8.9% of a sample with around 5,200 clones, around 82% of them seen once. The length of the CDR3 is 12 residues. Trimming shortened V by 3 bases and J by 4 bases, and 7 bases separated the two germline ends. Germline-derived CDR1 and CDR2 are MNHEY and SMNVEV (reference sequence). The chain employs TRBV27 and TRBJ2-7, with D unclear. The source is a human donor with high-grade serous ovarian cancer. What was sequenced was tumor tissue. CDR3 sequence reads: CASSFVGYEQYF. CDR3 nucleotides: TGTGCCAGCAGTTTTGTGGGTTACGAGCAGTACTTC.